This passage covers 13 T cell receptor beta chains from one sample sequenced in a study of stem cell transplantation in POMP-related autoinflammatory disease. Assay: immunoSEQ multiplex PCR; the TCRdb copy retains only in-frame clones and omits some. The sample yields more than 20,000 clones, roughly 80% seen once. The sequences come from CD4+ T cells from PBMCs, collected before stem cell transplantation. The receptors were sampled from a human donor with POMP-related autoinflammation and immune dysregulation (PRAID).

The V gene is TRBV28, the J gene TRBJ2-6; TRBD1 or TRBD2 may be the D gene (5 bases each). V lost 1 base to trimming and J lost 2 bases, with 12 bases between them. The CDR3 runs to 17 residues. Germline V CDR1 and CDR2: MDHEN, SYDVKM. The CDR3, as DNA: TGTGCCAGCAGTTTATCGGTCGGGACGGCTGGGGCCAACGTCCTGACTTTC. Translation gives CASSLSVGTAGANVLTF.

CDR3 residues: CASSFTTGGPGTQYF. CDR3 sequence (DNA): TGTGCCAGCAGTTTTACGACAGGGGGACCTGGTACGCAGTATTTT. The chain has TRBV28 and TRBJ2-3; TRBD1 matches at 9 bases. With 3 bases clipped from V and 8 bases from J, the junction kept 9 bases outside the gene matches. Germline lookup yields CDR1 MDHEN and CDR2 SYDVKM. The CDR3 is 15 residues long. Looking up the rest from reference TRBV28 and TRBJ2-3 gives the full variable domain: DVKVTQSSRYLVKRTGEKVFLECVQDMDHENMFWYRQDPGLGLRLIYFSYDVKMKEKGDIPEGYSVSREKKERFSLILESASTNQTSMYLCASSFTTGGPGTQYFGPGTRLTVL.

The chain carries TRBV7-8 and TRBJ1-2; D is unclear. This CDR3 spans 11 amino acids. Germline-derived CDR1 and CDR2 are SGHVS and FQNEAQ. The V and J ends lost 3 bases and 8 bases respectively, with 7 bases between them. The CDR3: CASSFKGGYTF. The CDR3 nucleotides read TGTGCCAGCAGCTTTAAAGGAGGCTACACCTTC. The full variable domain, in which reference TRBV7-8 and TRBJ1-2 provide the parts outside the CDR3, is GAGVSQSPRYKVAKRGQDVALRCDPISGHVSLFWYQQALGQGPEFLTYFQNEAQLDKSGLPSDRFFAERPEGSVSTLKIQRTQQEDSAVYLCASSFKGGYTFGSGTRLTVV.

This chain connects TRBV27 to TRBJ2-5; D possibly matches TRBD1 or TRBD2 (5 bases each). The CDR3 extends over 11 amino acids. CDR1 MNHEY and CDR2 SMNVEV come from the germline V gene (reference sequence). V was clipped by 7 bases and J by 7 bases, with 10 bases between them. CDR3 sequence reads: CASTGGGTQYF. CDR3 nucleotide sequence: TGTGCCAGCACTGGGGGTGGGACCCAGTACTTC.

The V and J genes are TRBV1 and TRBJ2-7; the D call in the table, TRBD2, was not verified against the DNA. TRBV1 corresponds to a pseudogene. The CDR3 spans 14 residues. CDR3 coding DNA: TGCACCTCTATCCCCCTAGCGGAGCCGTACGAGCAGTACTTC. Its translation is CTSIPLAEPYEQYF.

The chain is built from TRBV5-4 and TRBJ2-5; 12 bases line up with TRBD2. The germline V gene encodes CDR1 SGHNT and CDR2 YYREEE (reference sequence). The CDR3 is made up of 16 amino acids. V lost 4 bases, J lost 1 base, and 5 bases stayed unmatched. CDR3 in amino acids: CASSPTSGGTQETQYF. As DNA, the CDR3 is TGTGCCAGCAGCCCCACTAGCGGGGGGACCCAAGAGACCCAGTACTTC.

This chain joins TRBV11-1 and TRBJ2-3, with D uncertain. The CDR3 has 13 amino acids. Germline V lookup: CDR1 SGHAT, CDR2 FQDESV (reference sequence). V lost 5 bases to trimming and J lost 6 bases, with 12 bases between them. The CDR3: CASSPRVVDTQYF. The DNA of the CDR3 is TGTGCCAGCAGCCCACGAGTAGTGGATACGCAGTATTTT.

This sequence joins TRBV5-1 and TRBJ2-1; 7 nucleotides line up with TRBD2. Germline trimming cut 7 bases from V and 4 bases from J; bases unmatched to any gene: 5. The CDR3 length is 13 residues. Germline V gene lookup returns CDR1 SGHRS and CDR2 YFSETQ. This CDR3 reads CASAASGYNEQFF. The CDR3 DNA reads as TGCGCCAGCGCGGCTAGCGGATACAATGAGCAGTTCTTC.

This sequence joins TRBV5-1 and TRBJ1-4; the match to TRBD1 covers 7 bases. Germline lookup yields CDR1 SGHRS and CDR2 YFSETQ. V was clipped by 4 bases and J by 4 bases; unmatched bases: 13. The CDR3 has 17 residues. CDR3 sequence (DNA): TGCGCCAGCAGCCCCGACAGGGTGGTAGACCTTAATGAAAAACTGTTTTTT. Amino acids: CASSPDRVVDLNEKLFF.

The chain employs TRBV30 and TRBJ1-2; D is unclear. Germline loops: CDR1 GTSNPN, CDR2 SVGIG (reference sequence). This CDR3 is built from 14 residues. Trimming removed 0 bases at V and 1 base at J, with 9 bases between. The CDR3 protein is CAWSVLAVNYGYTF. The CDR3 region has the DNA TGTGCCTGGAGTGTACTAGCCGTTAACTATGGCTACACCTTC.

This chain links TRBV7-8 with TRBJ2-7, with 9 bases that match TRBD2. The CDR3 has 17 residues. V shed 5 bases and J 1 base; nucleotides not matched to a gene: 12. The germline V gene has CDR1 SGHVS and CDR2 FQNEAQ. CDR3 nucleotide sequence: TGTGCCAGCAGCCAACGGGCGGGAGGGCTCGTTTCCTACGAGCAGTACTTC. Protein sequence: CASSQRAGGLVSYEQYF.

The rearrangement uses TRBV28 and TRBJ2-1, with TRBD1 matching over 7 bases. V was clipped by 4 bases and J by 0 bases; unmatched bases: 9. The CDR3 is 17 amino acids. The germline V gene has CDR1 MDHEN and CDR2 SYDVKM. The CDR3 loop reads CASSSPGQADSYNEQFF. The CDR3 DNA reads as TGTGCCAGCAGTTCCCCCGGACAGGCCGACTCCTACAATGAGCAGTTCTTC.

This clone was counted between two and nine times. The V and J genes are TRBV4-1 and TRBJ1-1; D unclear. V lost 4 bases and J 6 bases, leaving 9 bases between the germline ends. The CDR3 spans 12 residues. Germline V lookup: CDR1 MGHRA, CDR2 YSYEKL. The CDR3 spells CASSPPAAEAFF. The CDR3 nucleotides read TGCGCCAGCAGCCCTCCAGCGGCTGAAGCTTTCTTT.